This entry lists 15 T cell receptor beta chains sequenced from one sample in a study of T-cell memory formation after mild COVID-19. MiXCR, run by TCRdb on the 5' RACE reads, gives a single entry per CDR3 protein. The table records roughly 250,000 distinct CDR3 sequences, 16% of them present only once. The sequenced sample consisted of PBMCs or a T cell subset sorted from them (not recorded which). The receptors were gathered from a man aged 18 to 30 who had mild COVID-19 (a few samples of this study predate the infection). Cell type and time point are not known.

This clonotype has a handful of counts. The rearrangement joins TRBV18 to TRBJ1-2; TRBD1 matches at 7 bases. Looked up from germline, CDR1 is KGHSH and CDR2 is LQKENI. V shed 3 bases and J 8 bases; nucleotides not matched to a gene: 9. This CDR3 contains 14 residues. The CDR3 DNA is TGTGCCAGCTCACCCGAGGGGGCGACGCGAGGCTACACCTTC. This translates into CASSPEGATRGYTF.

This clonotype has just a few counts. V gene TRBV4-3 combines with J gene TRBJ2-3; D is unclear. Trimming took 0 bases from V and 2 from J, leaving 3 bases between them. Germline loops: CDR1 LGHNA, CDR2 YSLEER. The CDR3 loop spans 13 amino acids. CDR3 amino acids: CASSQDYTDTQYF. The CDR3 DNA follows: TGCGCCAGCAGCCAAGACTACACAGATACGCAGTATTTT.

The table lists this clonotype with a few counts. The chain combines TRBV7-2 with TRBJ2-5, with D perhaps TRBD2 (5 bases). The V end lost 5 bases, the J end lost 9 bases, and 25 bases lay between the germline ends. The CDR3 loop spans 16 amino acids. Germline CDR1 and CDR2: SGHTA and FQGNSA. The chain's CDR3 is CASSQEGWPGPRAQYF. DNA for the CDR3: TGTGCCAGCAGCCAAGAGGGCTGGCCGGGCCCTAGGGCCCAGTACTTC. Supplemented by reference TRBV7-2 and TRBJ2-5, the full variable domain reads GAGVSQSPSNKVTEKGKDVELRCDPISGHTALYWYRQSLGQGLEFLIYFQGNSAPDKSGLPSDRFSAERTGGSVSTLTIQRTQQEDSAVYLCASSQEGWPGPRAQYFGPGTRLLVL.

V is TRBV12-3 or TRBV12-4 and J is TRBJ1-5; D is undetermined. The CDR3 contains 13 residues. V shed 1 base and J shed 6 bases, with 7 bases lying between them. The DNA of the CDR3 is TGTGCCAGCAGTTTAGGGGAAGTTCAGCCCCAGCATTTT. Translation: CASSLGEVQPQHF.

This clonotype has a handful of counts. The chain employs TRBV5-1 and TRBJ2-1, with 7 bases that match TRBD2. CDR1 SGHRS and CDR2 YFSETQ come from the germline V gene. Unmatched junction bases numbered 7, after V lost 0 bases and J lost 4 bases. The CDR3 has 16 residues. The CDR3 nucleotides read TGCGCCAGCAGCTTGGTGGTTAGCGGGCCTTACAATGAGCAGTTCTTC. Translating it yields CASSLVVSGPYNEQFF.

With respect to this clonotype: The junction departs from the called germline gene at one end, perhaps through a read error. The chain combines TRBV7-9 with TRBJ1-1; D unresolved. Germline values: CDR1 SEHNR, CDR2 FQNEAQ (reference sequence). The CDR3 is made up of 13 amino acids. CDR3 residues: CSSSFRWRTEAFF. CDR3 coding DNA: TGTTCCAGCAGCTTCCGATGGCGCACTGAAGCTTTCTTT.

The chain has TRBV28 and TRBJ2-5, with TRBD1 as a possible D gene (6 bases). Germline CDR1 reads MDHEN; CDR2 reads SYDVKM. Deletions cut 0 bases from V and 1 base from J, with 9 bases between. This CDR3 region has 15 residues. CDR3 sequence reads: CASSLWETGQETQYF. In nucleotides, the CDR3 is TGTGCCAGCAGTTTATGGGAGACAGGCCAAGAGACCCAGTACTTC.

This chain links TRBV7-9 with TRBJ2-1; 10 nucleotides match TRBD2. The germline gives CDR1 SEHNR, CDR2 FQNEAQ (reference sequence). The V and J ends lost 2 bases and 8 bases, in that order; junction bases with no gene match: 6. The CDR3 has 15 amino acids. CDR3 protein: CASSLQRGGLHEQFF. CDR3 nucleotide sequence: TGTGCCAGCAGCTTACAGCGGGGGGGCCTTCATGAGCAGTTCTTC.

J is TRBJ2-3 and V is TRBV7-3, with 7 bases identical to TRBD1. There are 16 residues in the CDR3. The V gene end was trimmed by 5 bases and the J gene end by 2 bases; junction bases not matched to a gene: 10. Germline V gene lookup returns CDR1 SGHTA and CDR2 FQGTGA. For the CDR3, the DNA is TGTGCCAGCAGCCCCCGGACAGGAGGCATCACAGATACGCAGTATTTT. Amino acids: CASSPRTGGITDTQYF.

This clonotype was seen more than once but under ten times. The chain is built from TRBV4-2 and TRBJ2-2; D not certain. This CDR3 is built from 13 residues. Trimming removed 0 bases at V and 6 bases at J, with 5 bases between. CDR1 LGHNA and CDR2 YNFKEQ come from the germline V gene. The CDR3 protein is CASSQDLPGELFF. The CDR3 bases are TGTGCCAGCAGCCAAGATCTACCCGGGGAGCTGTTTTTT.

This clonotype has just one count. This chain connects TRBV7-2 to TRBJ1-6; the match to TRBD1 covers 9 bases. V shed 0 bases, J shed 5 bases, and the junction held 8 bases outside the gene matches. CDR1 SGHTA and CDR2 FQGNSA come from the germline V gene. CDR3 length equals 18 residues. This CDR3 reads CASSLAAGTGTHNSPLHF. For the CDR3, the DNA is TGTGCCAGCAGCTTAGCCGCCGGGACAGGGACCCATAATTCACCCCTCCACTTT.

This clonotype was detected a few times. The CDR3 sequence is CASSSRGRYQETQYF. DNA of the CDR3: TGTGCCAGCAGTTCCAGGGGGAGGTACCAAGAGACCCAGTACTTC. This chain joins TRBV28 and TRBJ2-5, with D possibly matching TRBD1 (7 bases). The CDR3 contains 15 residues. Trimming removed 4 bases from V and 0 bases from J, with 12 bases in between. Germline assignment: CDR1 MDHEN and CDR2 SYDVKM. The whole variable domain, filled in from reference TRBV28 and TRBJ2-5, reads DVKVTQSSRYLVKRTGEKVFLECVQDMDHENMFWYRQDPGLGLRLIYFSYDVKMKEKGDIPEGYSVSREKKERFSLILESASTNQTSMYLCASSSRGRYQETQYFGPGTRLLVL.

The chain employs TRBV20-1 and TRBJ2-7; D gene ambiguous. Trimming removed 6 bases from V and 2 bases from J, with 8 bases in between. Per the germline V gene, CDR1 is DFQATT and CDR2 is SNEGSKA (reference sequence). CDR3 length equals 11 residues. The CDR3 loop reads CSAHGAYEQYF. CDR3 in DNA: TGCAGTGCCCACGGAGCCTACGAGCAGTACTTC.

The chain employs TRBV12-3 or TRBV12-4 and TRBJ1-1; 11 nucleotides line up with TRBD1. The CDR3 has 14 amino acids. Trimming at V came to 6 bases and at J to 9 bases, leaving 9 bases not matched to a gene. CDR3 protein: CASSDPGTGGKAFF. The CDR3 DNA follows: TGTGCCAGCAGCGATCCCGGGACAGGGGGGAAAGCTTTCTTT.

The chain carries TRBV12-3 or TRBV12-4 and TRBJ2-3; TRBD2 agrees at 9 bases. The J segment lost 7 bases and the V segment lost 7 bases, leaving 9 bases of the junction unmatched. This CDR3 has 14 amino acids. CDR3 amino acids: CASTRRGGRYTQYF. The CDR3 DNA reads as TGTGCCAGCACCAGGCGGGGGGGCCGATATACGCAGTATTTT.